This T cell receptor beta chain was recovered during a study of blood T cell repertoires in COVID-19. Study background: Spain, Italy and the United States supplied samples that represented acute and convalescent COVID-19. PBMCs, B-cell-depleted T cells, or T cells were the source of the cDNA or gDNA that made up the material.

Sequenced by immunoSEQ multiplex PCR; TCRdb stores in-frame clones only, minus some. The sample yields 150,000 to 200,000 clones, just under 80% seen once. The length of the CDR3 is 11 residues. Germline CDR1 and CDR2: LGHDT and YNNKEL (reference sequence). The V gene lost 7 bases and the J gene lost 0 bases, with 4 bases spanning the gap. What was sequenced was peripheral blood. This receptor was obtained from an elderly woman with active or convalescent COVID-19. This chain uses TRBV3-1 (or the pseudogene TRBV3-2) with TRBJ2-7, with D unresolved. In DNA, the CDR3 is TGTGCCAGCAACACCTCCTACGAGCAGTACTTC. Its translation: CASNTSYEQYF.